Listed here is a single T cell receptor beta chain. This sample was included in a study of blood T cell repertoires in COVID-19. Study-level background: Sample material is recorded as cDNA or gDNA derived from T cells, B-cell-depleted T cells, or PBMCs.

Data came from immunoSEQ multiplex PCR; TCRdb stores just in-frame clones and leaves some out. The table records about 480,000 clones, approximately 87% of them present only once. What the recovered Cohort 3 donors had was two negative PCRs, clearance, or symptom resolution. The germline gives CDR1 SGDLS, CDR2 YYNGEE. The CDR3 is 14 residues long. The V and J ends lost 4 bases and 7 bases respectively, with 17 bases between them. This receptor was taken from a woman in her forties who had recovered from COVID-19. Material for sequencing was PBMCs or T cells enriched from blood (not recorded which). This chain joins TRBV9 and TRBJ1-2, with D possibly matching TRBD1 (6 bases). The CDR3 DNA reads TGTGCCAGCAGCCCGGTTACAGGGAAGGGTGGCTACACCTTC. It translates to CASSPVTGKGGYTF.